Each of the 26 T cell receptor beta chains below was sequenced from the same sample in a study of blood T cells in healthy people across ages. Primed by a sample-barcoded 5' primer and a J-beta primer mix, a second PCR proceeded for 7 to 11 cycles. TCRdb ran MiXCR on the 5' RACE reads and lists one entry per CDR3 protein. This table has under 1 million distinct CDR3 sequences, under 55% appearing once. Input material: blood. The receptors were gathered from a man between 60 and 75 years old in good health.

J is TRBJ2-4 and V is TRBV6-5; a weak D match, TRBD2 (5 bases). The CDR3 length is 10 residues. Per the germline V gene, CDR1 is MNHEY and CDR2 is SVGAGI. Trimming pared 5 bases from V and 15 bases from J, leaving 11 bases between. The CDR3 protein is CASSPPGLYF. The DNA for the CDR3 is TGTGCCAGCAGTCCACCGGGATTGTACTTC.

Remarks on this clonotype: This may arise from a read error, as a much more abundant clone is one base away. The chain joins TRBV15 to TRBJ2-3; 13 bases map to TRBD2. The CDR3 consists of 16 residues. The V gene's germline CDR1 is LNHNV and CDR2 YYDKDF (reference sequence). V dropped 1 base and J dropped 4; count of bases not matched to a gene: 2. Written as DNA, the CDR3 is TGTGCCACCAGCAGAGGACTAGCGGGGGGCGCAGATACGCAGTATTTT. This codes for CATSRGLAGGADTQYF.

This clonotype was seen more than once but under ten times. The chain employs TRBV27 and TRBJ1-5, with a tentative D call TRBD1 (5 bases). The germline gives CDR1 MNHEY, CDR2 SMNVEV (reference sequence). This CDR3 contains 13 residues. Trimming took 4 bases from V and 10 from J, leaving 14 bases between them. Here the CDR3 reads CASSSADSPPQHF. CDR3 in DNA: TGTGCCAGCAGTTCCGCCGACAGTCCTCCCCAGCATTTT.

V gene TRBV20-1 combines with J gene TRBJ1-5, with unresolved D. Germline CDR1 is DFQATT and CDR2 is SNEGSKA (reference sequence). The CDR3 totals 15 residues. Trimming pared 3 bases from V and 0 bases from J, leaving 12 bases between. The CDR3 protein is CSASIGAYSNQPQHF. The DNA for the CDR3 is TGCAGTGCTAGTATAGGAGCATATAGCAATCAGCCCCAGCATTTT.

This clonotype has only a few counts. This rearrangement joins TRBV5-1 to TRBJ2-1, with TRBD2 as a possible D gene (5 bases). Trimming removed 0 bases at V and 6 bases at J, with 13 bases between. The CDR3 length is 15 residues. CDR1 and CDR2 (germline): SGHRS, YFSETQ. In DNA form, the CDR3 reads TGCGCCAGCAGCTTGGGAGGGCGGACCTCCAATGAGCAGTTCTTC. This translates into CASSLGGRTSNEQFF.

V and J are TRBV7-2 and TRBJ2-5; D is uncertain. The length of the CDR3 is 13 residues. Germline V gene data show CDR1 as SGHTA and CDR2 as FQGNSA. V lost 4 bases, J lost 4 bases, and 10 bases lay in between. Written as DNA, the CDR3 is TGTGCCAGCAGCTCCGGCTGGACAGAGACCCAGTACTTC. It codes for CASSSGWTETQYF.

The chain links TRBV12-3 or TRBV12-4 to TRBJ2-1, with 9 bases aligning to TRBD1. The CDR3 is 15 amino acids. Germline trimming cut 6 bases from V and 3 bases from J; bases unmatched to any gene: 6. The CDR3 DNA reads TGTGCCAGCAGGCCGGGACAGGGAAACTACAATGAGCAGTTCTTC. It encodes CASRPGQGNYNEQFF.

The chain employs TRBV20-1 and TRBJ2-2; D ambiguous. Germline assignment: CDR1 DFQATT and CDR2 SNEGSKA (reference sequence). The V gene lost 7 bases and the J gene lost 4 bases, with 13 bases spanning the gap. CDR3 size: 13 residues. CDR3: CSGRNEATGELFF. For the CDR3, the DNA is TGCAGTGGAAGGAACGAGGCCACCGGGGAGCTGTTTTTT.

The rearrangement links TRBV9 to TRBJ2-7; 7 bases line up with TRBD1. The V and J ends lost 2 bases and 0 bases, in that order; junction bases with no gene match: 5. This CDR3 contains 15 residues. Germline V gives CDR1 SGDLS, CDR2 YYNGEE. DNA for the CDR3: TGTGCCAGCAGCGTGGGACAGTCCGACTCCTACGAGCAGTACTTC. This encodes CASSVGQSDSYEQYF.

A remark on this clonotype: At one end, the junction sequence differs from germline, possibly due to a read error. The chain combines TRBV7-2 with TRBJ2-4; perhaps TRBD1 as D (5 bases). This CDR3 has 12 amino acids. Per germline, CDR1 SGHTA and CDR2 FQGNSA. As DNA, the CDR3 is TGTGTCAGCAGCTTAGAAGGGGCCATTCAGTACTTC. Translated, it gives CVSSLEGAIQYF.

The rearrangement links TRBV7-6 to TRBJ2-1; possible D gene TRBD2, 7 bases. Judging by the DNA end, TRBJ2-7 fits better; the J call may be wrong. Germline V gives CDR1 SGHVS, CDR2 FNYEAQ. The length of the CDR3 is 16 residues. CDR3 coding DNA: TGTGCCAGCAGCCTCCCTTCGGGGGGCGCCTACAATGAGCAGTACTTC. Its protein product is CASSLPSGGAYNEQYF.

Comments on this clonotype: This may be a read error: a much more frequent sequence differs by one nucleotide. This CDR3 is CASIQDSSGYGYTF. As DNA, the CDR3 is TGCGCCAGCATCCAAGACTCAAGTGGCTATGGCTACACCTTC. V gene TRBV4-1 combines with J gene TRBJ1-2; no clear D gene. Germline values: CDR1 MGHRA, CDR2 YSYEKL. The CDR3 length is 14 residues.

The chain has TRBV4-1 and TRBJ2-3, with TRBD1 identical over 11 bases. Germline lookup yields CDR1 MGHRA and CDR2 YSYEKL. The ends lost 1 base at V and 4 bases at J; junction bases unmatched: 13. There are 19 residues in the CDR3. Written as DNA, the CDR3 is TGCGCCAGCAGCCAAGTCACTCGCACGGGGACAGGGGGACCAGATACGCAGTATTTT. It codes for CASSQVTRTGTGGPDTQYF.

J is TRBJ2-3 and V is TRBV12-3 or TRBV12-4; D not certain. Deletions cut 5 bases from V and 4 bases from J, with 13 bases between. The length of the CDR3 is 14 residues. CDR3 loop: CASSPTTSADTQYF. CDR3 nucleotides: TGTGCCAGCAGTCCGACAACAAGCGCAGATACGCAGTATTTT.

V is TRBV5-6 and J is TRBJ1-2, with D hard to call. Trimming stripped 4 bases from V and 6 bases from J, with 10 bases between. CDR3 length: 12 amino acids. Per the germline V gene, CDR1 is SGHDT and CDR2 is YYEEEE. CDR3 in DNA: TGTGCCAGCAGCACTCGGTCAAATGGCTACACCTTC. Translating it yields CASSTRSNGYTF.

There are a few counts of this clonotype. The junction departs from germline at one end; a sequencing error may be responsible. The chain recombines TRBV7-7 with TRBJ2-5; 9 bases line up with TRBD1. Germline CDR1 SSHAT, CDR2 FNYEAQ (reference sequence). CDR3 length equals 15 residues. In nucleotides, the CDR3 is TGTGCTAGCAGCTTAGGACAGGGGCAACAAGAGACCCAGTACTTC. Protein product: CASSLGQGQQETQYF.

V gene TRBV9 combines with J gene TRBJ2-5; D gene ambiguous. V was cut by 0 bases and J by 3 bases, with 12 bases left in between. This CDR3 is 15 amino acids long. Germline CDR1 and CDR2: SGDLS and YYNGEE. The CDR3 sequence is CASSVDGLAKETQYF. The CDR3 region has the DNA TGTGCCAGCAGCGTAGATGGCTTAGCCAAAGAGACCCAGTACTTC.

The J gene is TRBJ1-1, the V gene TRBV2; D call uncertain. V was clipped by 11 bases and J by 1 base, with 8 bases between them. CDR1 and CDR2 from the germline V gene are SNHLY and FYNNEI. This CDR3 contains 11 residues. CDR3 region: CAGSRNTEAFF. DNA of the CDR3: TGTGCCGGCTCCAGGAACACTGAAGCTTTCTTT.

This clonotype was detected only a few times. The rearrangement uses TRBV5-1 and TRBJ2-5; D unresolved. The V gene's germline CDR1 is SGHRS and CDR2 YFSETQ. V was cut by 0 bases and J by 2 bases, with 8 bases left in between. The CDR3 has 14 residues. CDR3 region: CASSLDHPQETQYF. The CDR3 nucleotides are TGCGCCAGCAGCTTGGACCATCCGCAAGAGACCCAGTACTTC.

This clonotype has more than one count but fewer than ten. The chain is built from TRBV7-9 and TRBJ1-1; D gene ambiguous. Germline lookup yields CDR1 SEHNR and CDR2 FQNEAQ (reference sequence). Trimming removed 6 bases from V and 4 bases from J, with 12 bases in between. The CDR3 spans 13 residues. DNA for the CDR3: TGTGCCAGCAGTTACGTGGGAATCACTGAAGCTTTCTTT. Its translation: CASSYVGITEAFF.

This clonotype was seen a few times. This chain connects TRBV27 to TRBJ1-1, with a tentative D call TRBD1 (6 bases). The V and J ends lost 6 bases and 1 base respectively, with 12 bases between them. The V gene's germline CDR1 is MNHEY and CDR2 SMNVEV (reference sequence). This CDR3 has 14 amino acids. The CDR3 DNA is TGTGCCAGCAGCCGGGGGGGGGCGAACACTGAAGCTTTCTTT. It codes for CASSRGGANTEAFF.

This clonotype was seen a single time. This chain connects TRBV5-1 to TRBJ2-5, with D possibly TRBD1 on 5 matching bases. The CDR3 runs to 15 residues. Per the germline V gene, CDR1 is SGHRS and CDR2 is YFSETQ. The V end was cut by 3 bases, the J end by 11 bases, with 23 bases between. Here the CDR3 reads CASSWTPTLNNEQYF. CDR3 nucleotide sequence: TGCGCCAGCAGCTGGACACCTACCCTTAACAATGAGCAGTACTTC.

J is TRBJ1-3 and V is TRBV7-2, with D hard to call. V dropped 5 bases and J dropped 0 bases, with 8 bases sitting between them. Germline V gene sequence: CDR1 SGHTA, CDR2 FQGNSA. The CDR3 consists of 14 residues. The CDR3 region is CASSEYSSGNTIYF. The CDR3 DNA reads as TGTGCCAGCAGCGAATACAGCTCTGGAAACACCATATATTTT.

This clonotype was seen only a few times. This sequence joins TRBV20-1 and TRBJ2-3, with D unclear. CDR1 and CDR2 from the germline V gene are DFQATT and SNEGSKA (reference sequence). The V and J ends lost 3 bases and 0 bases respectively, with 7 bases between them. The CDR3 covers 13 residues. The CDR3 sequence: CSARAASTDTQYF. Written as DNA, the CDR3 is TGCAGTGCTAGGGCGGCTAGCACAGATACGCAGTATTTT.

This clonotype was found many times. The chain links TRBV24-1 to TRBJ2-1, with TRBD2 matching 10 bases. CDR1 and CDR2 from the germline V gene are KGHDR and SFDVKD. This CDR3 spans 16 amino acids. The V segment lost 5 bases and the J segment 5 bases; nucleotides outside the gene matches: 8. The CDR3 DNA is TGTGCCACCAGTGCCAATCTAGCGGGGGCTGACAATGAGCAGTTCTTC. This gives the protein CATSANLAGADNEQFF.

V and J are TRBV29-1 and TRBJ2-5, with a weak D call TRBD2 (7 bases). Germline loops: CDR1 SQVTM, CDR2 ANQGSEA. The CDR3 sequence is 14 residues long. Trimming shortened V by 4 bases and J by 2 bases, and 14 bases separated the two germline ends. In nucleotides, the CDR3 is TGCAGCGTTGGGGGGGGGACACTACAAGAGACCCAGTACTTC. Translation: CSVGGGTLQETQYF.